The present T cell receptor beta chain was sequenced within a study of CXCR3-negative and CXCR3-positive naive CD8 T cells. Study information: Per-library TRB read counts averaged about 1.5 +/- 0.3 million, adding up to about 150 million in total.

The CDR3 totals 18 residues. CDR1 and CDR2 from the germline V gene are SEHNR and FQNEAQ (reference sequence). The study made its TRB cDNA libraries by 5' RACE, adding UMI labels. No DNA is given; TCRdb re-called the 5' RACE reads and lists each CDR3 protein once. In all, the sample yields about 82,000 distinct CDR3 sequences. This receptor was taken from a human donor in good health. Some clones in this sample may be carry-over from other donors' samples. The V and J genes are TRBV7-9 and TRBJ2-1; TCRdb proposes TRBD2, but this gene call is untestable without DNA. The sample consisted of naive CXCR3- CD8+ T cells from blood. The subset denotes: CD45RO-CCR7+CD27+CD95- naive CD8+ T cells lacking CXCR3 (TNR3-). The CDR3 protein is CASSSGTSGRALFNEQFF.